The 6 T cell receptor beta chains in this list originate from one sample, sequenced in a study of OX40 agonist ivuxolimab in advanced cancers. Some clones are missing from TCRdb's copy, which holds only in-frame ones; the method was immunoSEQ multiplex PCR. This table holds tens of thousands of clones, 94% found once. Sequenced here: CD4+ or CD8+ T cells sorted from blood, sampled in a trial of the OX40 agonist ivuxolimab. These receptors were obtained from an adult with an advanced solid tumor such as melanoma, head and neck, liver or kidney cancer.

This clone was observed once. This chain connects TRBV5-1 to TRBJ1-1; 8 nucleotides line up with TRBD1. Germline CDR1 SGHRS, CDR2 YFSETQ. With 0 bases clipped from V and 2 bases from J, the junction kept 3 bases outside the gene matches. This CDR3 region has 15 residues. The CDR3, as DNA: TGCGCCAGCAGCTTGGGACAGGGGCCAAACACTGAAGCTTTCTTT. This sequence encodes CASSLGQGPNTEAFF.

The chain recombines TRBV5-5 with TRBJ2-7, with 10 bases matching TRBD2. The junction had 17 bases not matched to a gene; V was cut back by 2 bases and J by 6 bases. From germline, CDR1 is SGHKS and CDR2 YYEKEE (reference sequence). The CDR3 spans 18 residues. CDR3 DNA sequence: TGTGCCAGCAGCTTCTTCAGGGTCGGGCTAGCGGGGGCGAGCGAGCAGTACTTC. Its protein product is CASSFFRVGLAGASEQYF.

V and J are TRBV7-9 and TRBJ2-1; 7 positions agree with TRBD2. V dropped 4 bases and J dropped 12; count of bases not matched to a gene: 9. The germline gives CDR1 SEHNR, CDR2 FQNEAQ (reference sequence). This CDR3 has 13 amino acids. The CDR3 reads CASSSPPREGQFF. DNA of the CDR3: TGTGCCAGCAGCTCGCCTCCTAGGGAGGGGCAGTTCTTC.

This clone showed up just once. The chain combines TRBV19 with TRBJ2-1; no clear D gene. Germline CDR1 reads LNHDA; CDR2 reads SQIVND (reference sequence). The CDR3 consists of 12 residues. The V gene lost 5 bases and the J gene lost 8 bases, with 10 bases spanning the gap. The CDR3 is CASSPNLDEQFF. In DNA form, the CDR3 reads TGTGCCAGTAGTCCTAACCTGGATGAGCAGTTCTTC. Full variable domain (remainder filled in from reference TRBV19 and TRBJ2-1): DGGITQSPKYLFRKEGQNVTLSCEQNLNHDAMYWYRQDPGQGLRLIYYSQIVNDFQKGDIAEGYSVSREKKESFPLTVTSAQKNPTAFYLCASSPNLDEQFFGPGTRLTVL.

This clone was seen only once. The chain uses TRBV7-2 and TRBJ2-5; 8 positions agree with TRBD1. J lost 3 bases, V lost 1 base, and 7 bases had no gene match. Germline CDR1 and CDR2: SGHTA and FQGNSA. The CDR3 has 16 residues. DNA of the CDR3: TGTGCCAGCAGCTTAGTCGGGCGGACAGGGAAAGAGACCCAGTACTTC. It is translated as CASSLVGRTGKETQYF.

The chain carries TRBV5-5 and TRBJ1-4; 8 bases line up with TRBD1. V lost 4 bases and J lost 8; bases outside the gene matches: 13. Per germline, CDR1 SGHKS and CDR2 YYEKEE (reference sequence). CDR3 length: 16 amino acids. This chain's CDR3 is CASSPGTGGTWEKLFF. Here the CDR3 DNA reads TGTGCCAGCAGCCCCGGGACAGGAGGGACGTGGGAAAAACTGTTTTTT. Complete variable domain (other parts from reference TRBV5-5 and TRBJ1-4): DAGVTQSPTHLIKTRGQQVTLRCSPISGHKSVSWYQQVLGQGPQFIFQYYEKEERGRGNFPDRFSARQFPNYSSELNVNALLLGDSALYLCASSPGTGGTWEKLFFGSGTQLSVL.